This T cell receptor (beta chain) originates from a study of T cells in Graves' hyperthyroidism and ophthalmopathy. Overall study: Peripheral blood draws took place at initial diagnosis, ahead of any treatment.

Findings and caveats of the study: In the blood, most expanded thyroid clonotypes above 0.001 appeared as well. Median prediction lead before ophthalmopathy onset was 6.5 months with the model. Separating ophthalmopathy from stable hyperthyroidism was achieved by a 13 V-J model.

This clonotype was seen at least ten times. Its matching antigen is unknown. Amplified TCR beta CDR3 regions derived from RNA transcripts. HTBI primers drove first-round RT-PCR of the TCR CDR3. TCRdb independently ran MiXCR on the multiplex PCR reads; one entry per CDR3 protein. The sample comprises about 380,000 distinct CDR3 sequences, approximately 14% of which are singletons, and around 20% rests with the top ten. The sample was blood. The origin of this receptor is a woman aged 25 to 39 with Graves' ophthalmopathy.

CDR3 sequence reads: CASSPKEPQQQTGELFF. Here the CDR3 DNA reads TGTGCCAGCAGTCCGAAGGAACCCCAACAACAAACCGGGGAGCTGTTTTTT. This rearrangement joins TRBV6-2 or TRBV6-3 to TRBJ2-2; D remains unclear. V gave up 5 bases and J gave up 5 bases, with 21 bases separating them. In germline, CDR1 is MNHEY, CDR2 SVGEGT. The length of the CDR3 is 17 residues.